Below, 3 T cell receptor beta chains from the same sample are listed, as sequenced in a study of post-analysis software for immune sequencing data. General study results and limits: Four or five TRBV segments, TRBV5-6, TRBV5-1 and TRBV20-1 among them, were found more frequent in patients than controls.

Their target antigens are unknown. Unique molecular identifiers had been added to the TCR beta cDNA libraries. TCRdb reprocessed the PCR reads via MiXCR and lists one record per CDR3 protein. The table has hundreds of thousands of distinct CDR3 sequences, roughly 38% seen once. Sample: blood. The receptors were gathered from a girl under 10 years old with multiple sclerosis.

This clonotype occurred a few times. CDR3 coding DNA: TGCAGTGCTAGCTCGGGGGGGCATCGTTATGGCTACACCTTC. Its translation: CSASSGGHRYGYTF. This chain uses TRBV20-1 with TRBJ1-2, with D perhaps TRBD1 (6 bases). The CDR3 sequence is 14 residues long. Germline CDR1 DFQATT, CDR2 SNEGSKA (reference sequence). Deletions cut 3 bases from V and 5 bases from J, with 16 bases between.

CDR3 nucleotides: TGTGCCAGCAGCCCGACGGTAAATGAAAAACTGTTTTTT. Its protein is CASSPTVNEKLFF. The chain joins TRBV11-2 to TRBJ1-4; unclear D gene. CDR3 length equals 13 residues. Germline CDR1 reads SGHAT; CDR2 reads FQNNGV. Between the trimmed V and J ends, which lost 5 bases and 5 bases, there was a span of 9 bases.

This clonotype was found a few times. V usage is TRBV30 and J usage is TRBJ2-2; 9 bases line up with TRBD2. V was clipped by 4 bases and J by 0 bases; unmatched bases: 6. CDR1 is GTSNPN and CDR2 is SVGIG in the germline V gene (reference sequence). This CDR3 is built from 16 residues. CDR3 DNA sequence: TGTGCCTGGACAATTGGCGGGGGGGCGAACACCGGGGAGCTGTTTTTT. The encoded protein is CAWTIGGGANTGELFF.